The rows below give T cell receptor beta chains drawn from one sample of a study of blood T cell repertoires in COVID-19. Sequencing used immunoSEQ multiplex PCR; TCRdb keeps in-frame clones, though not all of them. Of some 60,000 clones in the sample, roughly four fifths were seen once. Sequences were obtained from peripheral blood. Receptors were obtained from an older man with COVID-19, enrolled during active disease. Each CDR3 is given with its conserved first and last residue. A D gene is named only where the DNA matches it firmly. Rows give clone size only sometimes, using once, few, many, or a class for an expanded clone.

TRBD1	TRBJ1-1	once	TRBV5-4	CASSSKGTGNTEAFF	TGTGCCAGCAGCTCGAAAGGGACAGGGAACACTGAAGCTTTCTTT
.	TRBJ1-1	few	TRBV11-2	CASSPWERRGGGTEAFF	TGTGCCAGCAGCCCTTGGGAGAGGCGGGGTGGGGGCACTGAAGCTTTCTTT
.	TRBJ1-4	once	TRBV28	CASSFAEKKLFF	TGTGCCAGCAGTTTTGCAGAAAAAAAACTGTTTTTT
TRBD1	TRBJ1-5	.	TRBV5-1	CASSSGQGERQPQHF	TGCGCCAGCAGCTCTGGACAGGGTGAAAGGCAGCCCCAGCATTTT
TRBD1	TRBJ1-4	once	TRBV28	CASSGTAYEKLFF	TGTGCCAGCTCTGGGACAGCATATGAAAAACTGTTTTTT
.	TRBJ1-2	.	TRBV30	CACRPRGGEGGYTF	TGTGCCTGCCGGCCACGGGGGGGGGAAGGTGGCTACACCTTC
.	TRBJ2-2	.	TRBV6-2/TRBV6-3	CASSYLRDTGELFF	TGTGCCAGCAGTTACCTTCGTGACACCGGGGAGCTGTTTTTT
TRBD2	TRBJ2-3	.	TRBV6-6	CASNPVTGGRADTQYF	TGTGCCAGCAACCCCGTTACGGGGGGGCGCGCAGATACGCAGTATTTT
.	TRBJ2-5	.	TRBV10-2	CASLGALGGTQYF	TGCGCCAGCCTGGGGGCCCTAGGAGGGACCCAGTACTTC
TRBD1	TRBJ1-6	.	TRBV4-1	CASSPGGGALRNSPLHF	TGCGCCAGCAGCCCTGGAGGGGGCGCTTTGAGGAATTCACCCCTCCACTTT
.	TRBJ1-2	.	TRBV28	CASSLPGVRNGYTF	TGTGCCAGCAGTTTGCCAGGGGTAAGGAATGGCTACACCTTC
TRBD2	TRBJ2-3	.	TRBV9	CASSAGTIPTDTQYF	TGTGCCAGCAGCGCCGGGACTATCCCCACAGATACGCAGTATTTT
TRBD1	TRBJ1-3	few	TRBV5-1	CASSSGQELSGNTIYF	TGCGCCAGCAGCTCTGGACAGGAATTATCTGGAAACACCATATATTTT
TRBD2	TRBJ2-3	.	TRBV28	CASSLGLAGGPVDTQYF	TGTGCCAGCAGTCTGGGACTAGCGGGGGGGCCAGTAGATACGCAGTATTTT
TRBD1	TRBJ1-6	.	TRBV14	CASSSRPGTGSSSPLHF	TGTGCCAGCAGCAGCCGTCCCGGGACAGGGTCGTCTTCACCCCTCCACTTT
TRBD1	TRBJ1-2	.	TRBV2	CASTNDRGRNYGYTF	TGTGCCAGCACCAACGACAGGGGGAGAAACTATGGCTACACCTTC
TRBD1	TRBJ1-2	.	TRBV6-5	CASTGGYGYTF	TGTGCCAGCACAGGGGGCTATGGCTACACCTTC
.	TRBJ2-7	.	TRBV30	CAWSVMGGLGTEQYF	TGTGCCTGGAGTGTCATGGGGGGGCTGGGCACCGAGCAGTACTTC
TRBD2	TRBJ2-2	.	TRBV5-1	CASSSIERTRAGELFF	TGCGCCAGCAGCTCCATTGAACGGACTAGAGCCGGGGAGCTGTTTTTT
TRBD1	TRBJ2-1	.	TRBV2	CASRETGGDNEQFF	TGTGCCAGCAGAGAGACAGGGGGGGACAATGAGCAGTTCTTC
.	TRBJ1-1	.	TRBV2	CASSIETEAFF	TGTGCCAGCAGTATAGAAACTGAAGCTTTCTTT
.	TRBJ1-6	once	TRBV6-6	CASSYAGDNSPLHF	TGTGCCAGCAGTTACGCAGGGGATAATTCACCCCTCCACTTT
TRBD1	TRBJ1-2	once	TRBV19	CASSPGTGGDYGYTF	TGTGCCAGTAGTCCTGGGACAGGGGGCGACTATGGCTACACCTTC
TRBD1	TRBJ1-4	.	TRBV7-6	CASSLGTGGDEKLFF	TGTGCCAGCAGCTTAGGGACAGGGGGGGATGAAAAACTGTTTTTT
TRBD2	TRBJ2-1	few	TRBV29-1	CSVGTSGYNEQFF	TGCAGCGTCGGGACTAGCGGCTACAATGAGCAGTTCTTC
TRBD1	TRBJ2-5	once	TRBV9	CASSPGQAWGTQYF	TGTGCCAGCAGCCCCGGACAGGCCTGGGGGACCCAGTACTTC
.	TRBJ1-5	.	TRBV12-3/TRBV12-4	CASSLRRDQPQHF	TGTGCCAGCAGTTTACGCCGGGATCAGCCCCAGCATTTT
TRBD1	TRBJ2-1	.	TRBV29-1	CSAGTGSGDEQFF	TGCAGCGCTGGGACAGGGTCAGGGGATGAGCAGTTCTTC
.	TRBJ2-7	.	TRBV5-4	CASSREGQIYEQYF	TGTGCCAGCAGCCGTGAAGGACAGATCTACGAGCAGTACTTC
TRBD1	TRBJ1-1	.	TRBV9	CASSLGTGGTEAFF	TGTGCCAGCAGCCTCGGGACAGGTGGGACTGAAGCTTTCTTT
TRBD1	TRBJ1-4	.	TRBV30	CAWSGDWTGGTEKLFF	TGTGCCTGGAGTGGCGACTGGACAGGCGGGACGGAAAAACTGTTTTTT
TRBD1	TRBJ2-1	.	TRBV27	CASSHSKGQGPDEQFF	TGTGCCAGCAGTCACAGCAAGGGACAGGGCCCCGATGAGCAGTTCTTC
.	TRBJ1-3	.	TRBV9	CASSVDHFSGNTIYF	TGTGCCAGCAGCGTAGACCACTTTTCTGGAAACACCATATATTTT
.	TRBJ1-2	.	TRBV6-2/TRBV6-3	CASSQATLQGYTF	TGTGCCAGCAGTCAGGCCACTCTCCAAGGCTACACCTTC
TRBD2	TRBJ2-3	.	TRBV7-7	CASSSGLAGGTDTQYF	TGTGCCAGCAGCTCCGGACTAGCGGGGGGCACAGATACGCAGTATTTT
.	TRBJ2-1	.	TRBV11-3	CASSLEAGFNNEQFF	TGTGCCAGCAGCTTAGAAGCAGGGTTTAACAATGAGCAGTTCTTC
.	TRBJ2-7	few	TRBV5-8	CASSSNPSGRATYEQYF	TGTGCCAGCAGCTCAAACCCTTCCGGCAGGGCCACCTACGAGCAGTACTTC
.	TRBJ1-6	.	TRBV6-5	CASKPRDRSPLHF	TGTGCCAGCAAACCTCGGGATCGGTCACCCCTCCACTTT
TRBD1	TRBJ1-6	.	TRBV18	CASSPDRGNSPLHF	TGTGCCAGCTCACCAGACAGGGGGAATTCACCCCTCCACTTT
.	TRBJ1-3	.	TRBV19	CASSMEGFSGNTIYF	TGTGCCAGTAGTATGGAGGGCTTCTCTGGAAACACCATATATTTT
TRBD1	TRBJ2-1	.	TRBV24-1	CATSDFGQGGSNEQFF	TGTGCCACCAGTGATTTTGGACAGGGGGGGTCCAATGAGCAGTTCTTC
.	TRBJ1-1	.	TRBV7-2	CASTQIGANTEAFF	TGTGCCAGCACCCAAATAGGGGCGAACACTGAAGCTTTCTTT
.	TRBJ1-1	.	TRBV4-3	CASSQERGGKAFF	TGCGCCAGCAGCCAAGAGAGAGGGGGTAAAGCTTTCTTT
TRBD2	TRBJ2-5	.	TRBV11-2	CASSNIGLAVETQYF	TGTGCCAGCAGCAATATCGGACTAGCAGTCGAGACCCAGTACTTC
.	TRBJ1-2	.	TRBV19	CASTPLLGRGGYTF	TGTGCCAGTACCCCGCTTTTGGGGAGGGGTGGCTACACCTTC
.	TRBJ2-2	.	TRBV5-1	CASSLGLVWAGELFF	TGCGCCAGCAGCTTGGGACTAGTTTGGGCCGGGGAGCTGTTTTTT
TRBD2	TRBJ2-3	.	TRBV30	CAWSGTSGPDTQYF	TGTGCCTGGTCCGGGACTAGCGGGCCAGATACGCAGTATTTT
TRBD2	TRBJ2-5	.	TRBV6-5	CASSYSLAGAQETQYF	TGTGCCAGCAGTTACTCCCTAGCGGGGGCCCAAGAGACCCAGTACTTC
.	TRBJ2-2	few	TRBV18	CASSPDRSTGELFF	TGTGCCAGCTCCCCGGACAGATCTACCGGGGAGCTGTTTTTT
.	TRBJ2-3	.	TRBV5-1	CASSLALRGTGGDTQYF	TGCGCCAGCAGCTTGGCCCTAAGGGGGACCGGCGGGGATACGCAGTATTTT
TRBD2	TRBJ2-1	.	TRBV20-1	CSASLAGGGEQFF	TGCAGTGCTAGTCTAGCGGGAGGGGGTGAGCAGTTCTTC
.	TRBJ1-2	.	TRBV3-1/TRBV3-2	CASSHLDRMQGYTF	TGTGCCAGCAGCCATTTAGACAGGATGCAGGGATACACCTTC
TRBD1	TRBJ1-5	.	TRBV6-5	CASSSAGGGQPQHF	TGTGCCAGCAGCTCAGCAGGGGGAGGTCAGCCCCAGCATTTT
.	TRBJ1-5	.	TRBV7-2	CASSSESTSNQPQHF	TGTGCCAGCAGCAGCGAGTCTACTAGCAATCAGCCCCAGCATTTT
TRBD2	TRBJ2-3	.	TRBV29-1	CSVGGRSSTDTQYF	TGCAGCGTGGGGGGGAGGTCTAGCACAGATACGCAGTATTTT